The 28 T cell receptor beta chains listed next were all sequenced from one sample in a study of T-cell reconstitution after alpha-beta-depleted transplantation in children. For TCRbeta, the library was prepared with unique molecular identifiers. TCRdb used MiXCR to reprocess the PCR reads, holding one entry per CDR3 protein. The table includes 210,000 or so distinct CDR3 sequences, 8.5% to 10% detected once. The sequences come from PBMCs from the stem cell graft donor, collected from the stem cell graft. Receptors originate from a human donor who donated a stem cell graft to a child with acute lymphoblastic leukemia.

This clonotype was observed a handful of times. The chain combines TRBV11-3 with TRBJ2-1; D is perhaps TRBD2 (6 bases). Germline V lookup: CDR1 SGHNT, CDR2 YENEEA. Between the trimmed V and J ends, which lost 5 bases and 1 base, there was a span of 15 bases. CDR3 size: 16 residues. CDR3 residues: CASSPVAGRSYNEQFF. The CDR3, as DNA: TGTGCCAGCAGCCCTGTCGCGGGAAGGTCCTACAATGAGCAGTTCTTC.

The chain uses TRBV27 and TRBJ2-7, with D perhaps TRBD1 (7 bases). CDR1 is MNHEY, CDR2 SMNVEV, per germline (reference sequence). V lost 4 bases to trimming and J lost 2 bases, with 15 bases between them. The CDR3 has 15 residues. The CDR3 nucleotides read TGTGCCAGCAGTTCAGGGGGGTTTCCAACCTACGAGCAGTACTTC. This translates into CASSSGGFPTYEQYF.

This clonotype showed up just a few times. The genes are TRBV7-8 and TRBJ1-5, with a weak D call TRBD1 (5 bases). The CDR3 is 14 amino acids. Trimming cost V 5 bases and J 2 bases, with 10 bases left between them. Germline-derived CDR1 and CDR2 are SGHVS and FQNEAQ. The CDR3 here is CASSLRVGNQPQHF. The CDR3 DNA sequence: TGTGCCAGCAGCCTCAGGGTGGGCAATCAGCCCCAGCATTTT.

This clonotype was picked up a small number of times. The chain employs TRBV29-1 and TRBJ1-2, with a tentative D call TRBD1 (6 bases). Per germline, CDR1 SQVTM and CDR2 ANQGSEA. The CDR3 contains 14 residues. V lost 4 bases and J 7 bases, leaving 19 bases between the germline ends. The CDR3 sequence is CSVGDTSKLRGYTF. The CDR3 DNA reads as TGCAGCGTTGGGGACACCTCGAAACTTCGTGGCTACACCTTC.

This clonotype has a count of ten or more. The chain links TRBV29-1 to TRBJ1-2; no firm D call. The CDR3 runs to 12 residues. The germline CDR1 and CDR2 sequences are SQVTM and ANQGSEA. The germline V and J ends were trimmed by 7 bases and 3 bases, with 12 bases remaining between them. CDR3 in amino acids: CSADAGDYGYTF. The CDR3 DNA is TGCAGCGCCGATGCTGGGGACTATGGCTACACCTTC.

This chain joins TRBV11-2 and TRBJ1-6, with D maybe TRBD1 (6 bases). Germline-derived CDR1 and CDR2 are SGHAT and FQNNGV. The CDR3 is made up of 14 amino acids. V lost 3 bases and J 9 bases, leaving 12 bases between the germline ends. The chain's CDR3 is CASSLGTWSSPLHF. DNA of the CDR3: TGTGCCAGCAGCTTGGGGACATGGAGTTCACCCCTCCACTTT.

There are many counts of this clonotype. J is TRBJ2-1 and V is TRBV29-1; 9 bases fit TRBD2. Per the germline V gene, CDR1 is SQVTM and CDR2 is ANQGSEA. Losses at the gene ends were 4 bases for V and 6 bases for J; bases not matched to a gene: 10. The length of the CDR3 is 15 residues. The CDR3 region is CSVVGGGASGNEQFF. The CDR3, as DNA: TGCAGCGTTGTCGGCGGGGGGGCCTCGGGCAATGAGCAGTTCTTC.

This clonotype has a handful of counts. This chain uses TRBV9 with TRBJ1-3; a weak D match, TRBD1 (6 bases). CDR1 is SGDLS and CDR2 is YYNGEE in the germline V gene. Trimming removed 4 bases at V and 4 bases at J, with 15 bases between. The CDR3 length is 15 residues. CDR3 residues: CASSPNRVSGNTIYF. In DNA form, the CDR3 reads TGTGCCAGCAGCCCTAACAGGGTTTCAGGAAACACCATATATTTT.

This clonotype occurred many times. This sequence joins TRBV13 and TRBJ2-4; no clear D. V was cut by 0 bases and J by 0 bases, with 12 bases left in between. CDR3 length: 17 residues. Germline V gives CDR1 PRHDT, CDR2 FYEKMQ (reference sequence). The CDR3, as DNA: TGTGCCAGCAGCTTAGGGGACGGAGTACTAGCCAAAAACATTCAGTACTTC. Amino acid sequence: CASSLGDGVLAKNIQYF.

This clonotype was seen more than once but under ten times. The chain has TRBV20-1 and TRBJ2-5; 8 nucleotides line up with TRBD1. CDR3 length: 16 amino acids. The germline V gene encodes CDR1 DFQATT and CDR2 SNEGSKA (reference sequence). J was trimmed by 0 bases and V by 0 bases; bases with no gene match: 6. The CDR3 DNA is TGCAGTGCTAGAGACCCGGGACAGGTATACCAAGAGACCCAGTACTTC. Translated, it gives CSARDPGQVYQETQYF.

This clonotype was counted ten times or more. This sequence joins TRBV20-1 and TRBJ2-1; no firm D call. This CDR3 has 10 amino acids. The germline V and J ends were trimmed by 5 bases and 12 bases, with 11 bases remaining between them. The germline V gene encodes CDR1 DFQATT and CDR2 SNEGSKA (reference sequence). Here the CDR3 reads CSALITLQFF. The CDR3 bases are TGCAGTGCTTTGATTACACTGCAGTTCTTC.

The sample holds many counts of this clonotype. The chain couples TRBV12-3 or TRBV12-4 to TRBJ2-5, with a possible D match to TRBD2 (5 bases). The CDR3 contains 13 residues. Trimming shortened V by 6 bases and J by 5 bases, and 13 bases separated the two germline ends. CDR3 DNA sequence: TGTGCCAGCAGACGGGGAGTGGGGGAGACCCAGTACTTC. As protein: CASRRGVGETQYF.

Ten or more counts support this clonotype. The chain employs TRBV12-3 or TRBV12-4 and TRBJ1-2; D not certain. This CDR3 is built from 12 residues. The V end was cut by 4 bases, the J end by 8 bases, with 11 bases between. DNA for the CDR3: TGTGCCAGCAGTTCCGAGAACCTGGGCTACACCTTC. It is translated as CASSSENLGYTF.

This clonotype appeared many times. The genes are TRBV7-9 and TRBJ2-5; 9 positions match TRBD2. This CDR3 has 16 amino acids. Germline trimming cut 4 bases from V and 5 bases from J; bases unmatched to any gene: 11. Germline V gene data show CDR1 as SEHNR and CDR2 as FQNEAQ (reference sequence). The CDR3 reads CASSSQLAGTFETQYF. The CDR3 DNA sequence: TGTGCCAGCAGCTCGCAACTAGCGGGCACGTTTGAGACCCAGTACTTC.

CDR3 loop: CASSQGGDSNQPQHF. The CDR3 nucleotides are TGTGCCAGCTCTCAAGGGGGGGATAGCAATCAGCCCCAGCATTTT. The chain links TRBV5-4 to TRBJ1-5; possibly TRBD1 for D (6 bases). Germline lookup yields CDR1 SGHNT and CDR2 YYREEE (reference sequence). With 7 bases removed from V and 0 bases from J, the gap between germline ends came to 14 bases. The CDR3 sequence is 15 residues long.

This clonotype has a handful of counts. The rearrangement joins TRBV5-1 to TRBJ2-2; TRBD2 agrees at 10 bases. CDR1 and CDR2 (germline): SGHRS, YFSETQ. The J segment lost 1 base and the V segment lost 2 bases, leaving 5 bases of the junction unmatched. The CDR3 is 17 residues long. CDR3 nucleotide sequence: TGCGCCAGCAGCTTCGGGGCTAGCGGGGGGAACACCGGGGAGCTGTTTTTT. Residues: CASSFGASGGNTGELFF.

This clonotype was counted many times. The chain is built from TRBV27 and TRBJ2-7, with 11 bases fitting TRBD1. CDR3 length: 17 amino acids. V gave up 0 bases and J gave up 9 bases; unmatched junction bases: 13. The germline V gene has CDR1 MNHEY and CDR2 SMNVEV (reference sequence). This chain's CDR3 is CASSLSPSGTGGNGQYF. In nucleotides, the CDR3 is TGTGCCAGCAGTTTATCCCCCTCCGGGACAGGGGGAAACGGGCAGTACTTC.

There are many counts of this clonotype. The V gene is TRBV5-1, the J gene TRBJ2-7; the match to TRBD1 covers 9 bases. The J segment lost 0 bases and the V segment lost 0 bases, leaving 7 bases of the junction unmatched. From germline, CDR1 is SGHRS and CDR2 YFSETQ. There are 17 residues in the CDR3. The CDR3 nucleotides read TGCGCCAGCAGCTTGGCCCCCGGGACAGGGTACTCCTACGAGCAGTACTTC. Translating it yields CASSLAPGTGYSYEQYF.

This clonotype was seen only a few times. The chain uses TRBV14 and TRBJ1-1; D is perhaps TRBD1 (6 bases). In germline, CDR1 is SGHDN, CDR2 FVKESK. The CDR3 consists of 11 residues. Trimming pared 6 bases from V and 8 bases from J, leaving 10 bases between. Written as DNA, the CDR3 is TGTGCCAGCAGTAACGACAGGGAAGCTTTCTTT. It yields the protein CASSNDREAFF.

The chain links TRBV2 to TRBJ1-2; 8 bases align to TRBD1. CDR1 is SNHLY, CDR2 FYNNEI, per germline. J was trimmed by 7 bases and V by 10 bases; bases with no gene match: 5. The CDR3 loop spans 11 amino acids. The CDR3 loop is CANDRGFGYTF. In nucleotides, the CDR3 is TGTGCCAACGACAGGGGTTTTGGCTACACCTTC.

This clonotype has a handful of counts. V and J are TRBV29-1 and TRBJ1-3, with TRBD1 as a possible D gene (5 bases). CDR1 and CDR2 from the germline V gene are SQVTM and ANQGSEA. The V end was cut by 6 bases, the J end by 7 bases, with 16 bases between. This CDR3 comprises 13 residues. The CDR3 nucleotides read TGCAGCGTGCTTGGGCCACAGGCCAACACCATATATTTT. Amino acids: CSVLGPQANTIYF.

This clonotype was seen repeatedly, ten times or more. This sequence joins TRBV7-6 and TRBJ2-5; 8 bases agree with TRBD1. This CDR3 spans 14 amino acids. With 2 bases clipped from V and 4 bases from J, the junction kept 3 bases outside the gene matches. Germline loops: CDR1 SGHVS, CDR2 FNYEAQ. In DNA form, the CDR3 reads TGTGCCAGCAGCTTACAGGGGGCAGGAGAGACCCAGTACTTC. It encodes CASSLQGAGETQYF.

The chain joins TRBV7-9 to TRBJ2-3; no firm D call. The CDR3 has 12 residues. V was shortened by 6 bases and J by 6 bases, with 10 bases between the two germline ends. CDR1 SEHNR and CDR2 FQNEAQ come from the germline V gene (reference sequence). CDR3 coding DNA: TGTGCCAGCAGGGTATTTGCGGATACGCAGTATTTT. This sequence encodes CASRVFADTQYF.

In its sample, this clonotype was seen many times. This chain links TRBV5-1 with TRBJ1-1; 8 nucleotides agree with TRBD1. Per the germline V gene, CDR1 is SGHRS and CDR2 is YFSETQ. CDR3 length equals 14 residues. V shed 4 bases, J shed 1 base, and the junction held 3 bases outside the gene matches. The CDR3 coding sequence is TGCGCCAGCAGCGAGGGACAGGAGAACACTGAAGCTTTCTTT. Protein product: CASSEGQENTEAFF.

This CDR3 is CASSSSTELLNEQFF. The DNA of the CDR3 is TGTGCCAGCAGTTCGTCGACAGAGCTGTTGAATGAGCAGTTCTTC. V gene TRBV7-2 combines with J gene TRBJ2-1; a weak D match, TRBD1 (5 bases). CDR1 SGHTA and CDR2 FQGNSA come from the germline V gene. The CDR3 runs 15 residues. V shed 6 bases and J shed 7 bases, with 19 bases lying between them.

The chain carries TRBV6-1 and TRBJ2-7; 8 bases are shared with TRBD2. The germline CDR1 and CDR2 sequences are MNHNS and SASEGT. The trim removed 5 bases at V and 5 bases at J, leaving 11 bases unmatched. This CDR3 contains 15 residues. The CDR3 nucleotides read TGTGCCAGCAGTCTCGGGGGGGCCCCCAGCCACGAGCAGTACTTC. The encoded protein is CASSLGGAPSHEQYF.

The chain links TRBV20-1 to TRBJ2-2; D is unresolved. Trimming removed 1 base at V and 4 bases at J, with 4 bases between. This CDR3 region has 12 residues. Germline CDR1 reads DFQATT; CDR2 reads SNEGSKA (reference sequence). The CDR3 nucleotides read TGCAGTGCTAGAGTCCCCACCGGGGAGCTGTTTTTT. Its translation is CSARVPTGELFF.

This clonotype was recorded many times. The chain combines TRBV2 with TRBJ2-5, with D tentatively TRBD1 or TRBD2 (6 bases each). Germline V lookup: CDR1 SNHLY, CDR2 FYNNEI. The CDR3 is 15 amino acids. Trimming shortened V by 3 bases and J by 4 bases, and 15 bases separated the two germline ends. This chain's CDR3 is CASSERGASGETQYF. CDR3 nucleotide sequence: TGTGCCAGCAGTGAGAGGGGGGCGTCAGGAGAGACCCAGTACTTC.